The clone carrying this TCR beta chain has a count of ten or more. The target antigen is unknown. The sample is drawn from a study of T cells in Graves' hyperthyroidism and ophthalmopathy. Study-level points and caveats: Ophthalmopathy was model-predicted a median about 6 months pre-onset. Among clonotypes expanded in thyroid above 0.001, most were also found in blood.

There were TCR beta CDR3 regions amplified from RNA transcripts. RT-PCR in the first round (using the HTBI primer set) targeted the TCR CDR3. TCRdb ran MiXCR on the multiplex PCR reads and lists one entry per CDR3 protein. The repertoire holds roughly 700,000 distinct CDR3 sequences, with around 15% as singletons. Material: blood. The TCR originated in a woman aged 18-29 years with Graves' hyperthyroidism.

This CDR3 reads CASSRLARPDYGYTF. CDR3 nucleotides: TGCGCCAGCAGTCGTTTGGCCCGTCCGGACTATGGCTACACCTTC. V is TRBV4-1 and J is TRBJ1-2, with D unresolved. The V gene's germline CDR1 is MGHRA and CDR2 YSYEKL. V was pared by 6 bases and J by 3 bases, with 17 bases between. The CDR3 length is 15 residues.